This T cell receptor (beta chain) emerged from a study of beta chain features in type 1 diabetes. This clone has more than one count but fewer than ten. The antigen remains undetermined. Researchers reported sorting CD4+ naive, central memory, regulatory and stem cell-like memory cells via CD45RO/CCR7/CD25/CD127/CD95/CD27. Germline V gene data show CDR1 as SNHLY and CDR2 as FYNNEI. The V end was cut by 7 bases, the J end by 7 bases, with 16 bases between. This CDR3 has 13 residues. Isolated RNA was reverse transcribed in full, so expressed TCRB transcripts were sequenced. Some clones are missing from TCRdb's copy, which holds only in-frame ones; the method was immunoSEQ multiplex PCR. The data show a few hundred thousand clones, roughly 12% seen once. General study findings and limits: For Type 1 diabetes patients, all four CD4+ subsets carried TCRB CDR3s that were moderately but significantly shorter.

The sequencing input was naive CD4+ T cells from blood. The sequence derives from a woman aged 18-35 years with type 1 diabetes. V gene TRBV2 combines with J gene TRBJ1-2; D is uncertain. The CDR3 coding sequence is TGTGCCAGCACGTTGGCGTTAGCAAGTGGCTACACCTTC. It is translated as CASTLALASGYTF.